Below, 25 T cell receptor beta chains from the same sample are listed, as sequenced in a study of cytomegalovirus exposure and HLA in healthy donors. Amplification used 60 Vbeta primers and 13 Jbeta primers. Assay used: immunoSEQ multiplex PCR; TCRdb lists only in-frame clones, some missing. This sample carries about 69,000 clones, 55% to 75% of them seen once, and the ten largest clones take roughly 11%. Sequencing was done on a sample of PBMCs. The receptor set was obtained from a woman aged 25-40 years in good health and CMV-seronegative.

The rearrangement uses TRBV9 and TRBJ1-5; tentatively, D is TRBD1 (6 bases). The CDR3 runs to 18 residues. Per germline, CDR1 SGDLS and CDR2 YYNGEE. With 2 bases removed from V and 0 bases from J, the gap between germline ends came to 18 bases. The CDR3 sequence is CASSVYRAGEFSNQPQHF. The CDR3, as DNA: TGTGCCAGCAGCGTCTATCGGGCAGGGGAATTTAGCAATCAGCCCCAGCATTTT.

This clone occurred a few times. The J gene is TRBJ1-4, the V gene TRBV5-1; D unclear. The CDR3 length is 16 residues. From germline, CDR1 is SGHRS and CDR2 YFSETQ. Trimming removed 2 bases at V and 3 bases at J, with 14 bases between. CDR3 nucleotide sequence: TGCGCCAGCAGCTTTTGGGGAGGGCAGGCTAATGAAAAACTGTTTTTT. Protein sequence: CASSFWGGQANEKLFF.

This CDR3 is CASTTIPGNLRGQPQHF. The CDR3 DNA reads TGTGCCAGTACCACCATTCCCGGGAATTTAAGGGGGCAGCCCCAGCATTTT. The chain carries TRBV19 and TRBJ1-5, with D maybe TRBD1 (6 bases). CDR1 and CDR2 from the germline V gene are LNHDA and SQIVND (reference sequence). There are 17 residues in the CDR3. V was shortened by 7 bases and J by 7 bases, with 26 bases between the two germline ends.

The chain uses TRBV2 and TRBJ1-1, with unresolved D. The CDR3 extends over 11 amino acids. The V gene lost 5 bases and the J gene lost 5 bases, with 6 bases spanning the gap. Germline V gene sequence: CDR1 SNHLY, CDR2 FYNNEI. The CDR3 nucleotides read TGTGCCAGCAGTTATACAACTGAAGCTTTCTTT. Protein sequence: CASSYTTEAFF.

This chain uses TRBV5-4 with TRBJ2-7; 7 nucleotides agree with TRBD1. CDR1 and CDR2 (germline): SGHNT, YYREEE (reference sequence). The CDR3 sequence is 15 residues long. J lost 5 bases, V lost 2 bases, and 10 bases had no gene match. The DNA for the CDR3 is TGTGCCAGCAGCTTTACCGGGCAGGGGGTCCACGAGCAGTACTTC. It is translated as CASSFTGQGVHEQYF.

The J gene is TRBJ2-4, the V gene TRBV7-9; weak D call: TRBD2 (7 bases). CDR1 is SEHNR, CDR2 FQNEAQ, per germline (reference sequence). V dropped 11 bases and J dropped 0 bases, with 17 bases sitting between them. The CDR3 runs 15 residues. CDR3 loop: CAVGAGAVAKNIQYF. The CDR3 nucleotides are TGTGCCGTTGGGGCGGGGGCTGTAGCCAAAAACATTCAGTACTTC.

This clone has a single count. The chain is built from TRBV6-5 and TRBJ2-7; TRBD2 might be the D (5 bases). CDR1 and CDR2 from the germline V gene are MNHEY and SVGAGI. With 2 bases removed from V and 1 base from J, the gap between germline ends came to 12 bases. The CDR3 spans 15 residues. CDR3 nucleotides: TGTGCCAGCAGTTACGGAGGAGGCTGGTCCTACGAGCAGTACTTC. It encodes CASSYGGGWSYEQYF.

The chain combines TRBV27 with TRBJ1-4; TRBD1 aligns across 7 bases. V lost 2 bases to trimming and J lost 7 bases; unmatched junction nucleotides: 13. The length of the CDR3 is 17 residues. Germline CDR1 and CDR2: MNHEY and SMNVEV (reference sequence). The CDR3 loop is CASSLRYPQGWSEKLFF. CDR3 bases: TGTGCCAGCAGTTTACGCTATCCACAGGGGTGGAGTGAAAAACTGTTTTTT.

V usage is TRBV19 and J usage is TRBJ1-1; TRBD1 might be the D (6 bases). The CDR3 runs to 13 residues. Germline values: CDR1 LNHDA, CDR2 SQIVND (reference sequence). V dropped 0 bases and J dropped 11 bases, with 13 bases sitting between them. Written as DNA, the CDR3 is TGTGCCAGTAGTATAGACAGGGGCGGCGGCGCTTTCTTT. It specifies CASSIDRGGGAFF.

CDR3 sequence (DNA): TGTGCCAGCAGCTTAGCAGGGGTTGGTGGTTATGGCTACACCTTC. It specifies CASSLAGVGGYGYTF. The chain joins TRBV5-5 to TRBJ1-2; a weak D match, TRBD1 (6 bases). V was pared by 2 bases and J by 5 bases, with 16 bases between. The CDR3 is 15 amino acids. Germline V gene lookup returns CDR1 SGHKS and CDR2 YYEKEE (reference sequence).

This clone was counted a few times. The V gene is TRBV5-1, the J gene TRBJ2-1; D not certain. The CDR3 extends over 16 amino acids. Per the germline V gene, CDR1 is SGHRS and CDR2 is YFSETQ. The V end lost 0 bases, the J end lost 0 bases, and 10 bases lay between the germline ends. The CDR3 loop is CASSLGPSSSYNEQFF. In DNA form, the CDR3 reads TGCGCCAGCAGCTTGGGTCCCTCCAGCTCCTACAATGAGCAGTTCTTC. Using reference TRBV5-1 and TRBJ2-1 for the parts outside the CDR3, the full variable domain is KAGVTQTPRYLIKTRGQQVTLSCSPISGHRSVSWYQQTPGQGLQFLFEYFSETQRNKGNFPGRFSGRQFSNSRSEMNVSTLELGDSALYLCASSLGPSSSYNEQFFGPGTRLTVL.

About this clone: The CDR3 carries no conserved terminal phenylalanine or tryptophan, so it likely arises from a read error. The J gene is TRBJ1-1, the V gene TRBV2; TRBD1 aligns across 8 bases. The J segment lost 5 bases and the V segment lost 5 bases, leaving 7 bases of the junction unmatched. The germline V gene encodes CDR1 SNHLY and CDR2 FYNNEI. The CDR3 runs to 14 residues. CDR3 amino acids: CASSSQGAGTEAFV. The DNA for the CDR3 is TGTGCCAGCAGTTCCCAGGGGGCCGGGACTGAAGCTTTCGTT.

In its sample, this clone was seen a few times. The gene calls are TRBV4-1 and TRBJ1-5; D not resolved. Germline assignment: CDR1 MGHRA and CDR2 YSYEKL. This CDR3 comprises 15 residues. V shed 6 bases and J shed 2 bases, with 14 bases lying between them. The CDR3 nucleotides are TGCGCCAGCAGGGACCAGGACTCGGGCAATCAGCCCCAGCATTTT. Its translation is CASRDQDSGNQPQHF.

This clone showed up just a few times. The rearrangement uses TRBV28 and TRBJ1-1; D possibly corresponds to TRBD1 (5 bases). CDR1 and CDR2 from the germline V gene are MDHEN and SYDVKM. V lost 4 bases and J lost 3, with 15 bases in between. The CDR3 runs 15 residues. The CDR3 nucleotides are TGTGCCAGCAGTTCCTCTCTATGGGGCGACACTGAAGCTTTCTTT. This codes for CASSSSLWGDTEAFF. The variable domain in full, completed from reference TRBV28 and TRBJ1-1, reads DVKVTQSSRYLVKRTGEKVFLECVQDMDHENMFWYRQDPGLGLRLIYFSYDVKMKEKGDIPEGYSVSREKKERFSLILESASTNQTSMYLCASSSSLWGDTEAFFGQGTRLTVV.

This chain uses TRBV9 with TRBJ2-5; TRBD2 aligns across 8 bases. Germline trimming cut 0 bases from V and 3 bases from J; bases unmatched to any gene: 4. The CDR3 is 15 residues long. From germline, CDR1 is SGDLS and CDR2 YYNGEE. CDR3 region: CASSVGTSGKETQYF. In DNA, the CDR3 is TGTGCCAGCAGCGTAGGAACTAGCGGTAAAGAGACCCAGTACTTC. Complete variable domain (other parts from reference TRBV9 and TRBJ2-5): DSGVTQTPKHLITATGQRVTLRCSPRSGDLSVYWYQQSLDQGLQFLIQYYNGEERAKGNILERFSAQQFPDLHSELNLSSLELGDSALYFCASSVGTSGKETQYFGPGTRLLVL.

The chain joins TRBV28 to TRBJ1-2, with TRBD1 matching 10 bases. Trimming at V came to 5 bases and at J to 2 bases, leaving 8 bases not matched to a gene. Germline-derived CDR1 and CDR2 are MDHEN and SYDVKM. CDR3 size: 16 residues. The CDR3 DNA reads as TGTGCCAGCAGTGAATTCGGGACAGGGGCGAACTATGGCTACACCTTC. It encodes CASSEFGTGANYGYTF.

The rearrangement links TRBV10-3 to TRBJ2-3; TRBD2 agrees at 8 bases. CDR3 length: 16 amino acids. J gave up 2 bases and V 6 bases, and 10 bases lay outside the gene matches. Germline CDR1 ENHRY, CDR2 SYGVKD. The CDR3 sequence is CAISFPGSGDTDTQYF. As DNA, the CDR3 is TGTGCCATCAGCTTCCCGGGTAGCGGGGACACAGATACGCAGTATTTT.

The J gene is TRBJ2-7, the V gene TRBV11-2; the match to TRBD2 covers 8 bases. CDR3 size: 16 residues. Germline V gene data show CDR1 as SGHAT and CDR2 as FQNNGV. J gave up 0 bases and V 5 bases, and 9 bases lay outside the gene matches. CDR3 DNA: TGTGCCAGCAGCCTCGTGGTAGCGGGGATCTCCTACGAGCAGTACTTC. This codes for CASSLVVAGISYEQYF.

By proportion, this clone is medium-sized (0.01 to 0.1%). Other nucleotide sequences from this sample produce the same CDR3. V usage is TRBV6-4 and J usage is TRBJ2-3; 10 nucleotides match TRBD2. V was pared by 2 bases and J by 4 bases, with 0 bases of the junction left unmatched. Germline CDR1 reads MRHNA; CDR2 reads SNTAGT. The CDR3 has 14 residues. Written as DNA, the CDR3 is TGTGCCAGCAGTGACAGCGGGGGGGCAGATACGCAGTATTTT. This gives the protein CASSDSGGADTQYF.

The chain has TRBV6-6 and TRBJ2-7; 8 nucleotides line up with TRBD1. Losses at the gene ends were 7 bases for V and 4 bases for J; bases not matched to a gene: 3. The CDR3 consists of 12 residues. CDR1 is MNHNY and CDR2 is SVGAGI in the germline V gene (reference sequence). The CDR3, as DNA: TGTGCCAGCATTAACAGGGGGTACGAGCAGTACTTC. Amino acids: CASINRGYEQYF.

The gene calls are TRBV9 and TRBJ2-1; D might be TRBD2 (5 bases). Germline V CDR1 and CDR2: SGDLS, YYNGEE. There are 16 residues in the CDR3. V was trimmed by 0 bases and J by 0 bases, leaving 10 bases between them. The CDR3 spells CASSVEGSDSYNEQFF. CDR3 DNA: TGTGCCAGCAGCGTAGAAGGTAGCGACTCCTACAATGAGCAGTTCTTC.

The chain employs TRBV19 and TRBJ1-1, with TRBD1 matching 7 bases. After removal of 5 bases from V and 5 bases from J, the junction contained 8 bases not matched to a gene. The CDR3 contains 14 residues. CDR1 is LNHDA and CDR2 is SQIVND in the germline V gene (reference sequence). The CDR3 DNA follows: TGTGCCAGTAGTGCAGGGACAGTCCGGACTGAAGCTTTCTTT. Encoded protein: CASSAGTVRTEAFF.

The V call is TRBV19, the J call TRBJ1-5; no clear D. The ends were cut back, 0 bases at V and 1 base at J, with 13 bases in the middle. This CDR3 contains 17 residues. Looked up from germline, CDR1 is LNHDA and CDR2 is SQIVND (reference sequence). CDR3 protein: CASSIDLPRGSNQPQHF. The CDR3, as DNA: TGTGCCAGTAGTATAGATCTCCCCCGAGGGAGCAATCAGCCCCAGCATTTT.

This clone has a single count. The V gene is TRBV7-3, the J gene TRBJ2-3; possibly TRBD2 for D (5 bases). V lost 5 bases to trimming and J lost 3 bases, with 15 bases between them. The CDR3 spans 15 residues. Germline V gene lookup returns CDR1 SGHTA and CDR2 FQGTGA. CDR3 nucleotide sequence: TGTGCCAGCAGCCAAAGCGGACTGAGAACAGATACGCAGTATTTT. Translated: CASSQSGLRTDTQYF.

In its sample, this clone was seen once. The CDR3 sequence is CASSYTYNEQFF. The CDR3 DNA follows: TGTGCCAGCAGCTATACTTACAATGAGCAGTTCTTC. This sequence joins TRBV7-2 and TRBJ2-1; D ambiguous. The CDR3 length is 12 residues. Germline V gene sequence: CDR1 SGHTA, CDR2 FQGNSA. V shed 4 bases and J shed 4 bases, with 5 bases lying between them.